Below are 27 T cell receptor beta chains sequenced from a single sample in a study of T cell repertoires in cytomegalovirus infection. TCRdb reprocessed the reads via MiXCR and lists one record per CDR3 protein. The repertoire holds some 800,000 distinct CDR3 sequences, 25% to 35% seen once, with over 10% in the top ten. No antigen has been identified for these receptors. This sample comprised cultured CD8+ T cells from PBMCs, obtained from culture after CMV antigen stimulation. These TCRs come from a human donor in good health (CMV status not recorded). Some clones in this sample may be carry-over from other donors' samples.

The CDR3 reads CASVGGADEQFF. The CDR3 DNA reads as TGTGCCAGCGTAGGGGGGGCGGATGAGCAGTTCTTC. V is TRBV7-6 and J is TRBJ2-1, with D possibly matching TRBD2 (7 bases). Trimming left V 8 bases short and J 8 bases short, with 13 bases between. CDR1 is SGHVS and CDR2 is FNYEAQ in the germline V gene. This CDR3 spans 12 amino acids.

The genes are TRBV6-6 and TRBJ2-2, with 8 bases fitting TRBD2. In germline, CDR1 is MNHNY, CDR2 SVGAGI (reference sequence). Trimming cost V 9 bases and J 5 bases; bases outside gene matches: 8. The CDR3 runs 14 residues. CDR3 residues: CASKRLARTGELFF. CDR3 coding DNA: TGTGCCAGTAAAAGACTAGCGAGGACCGGGGAGCTGTTTTTT.

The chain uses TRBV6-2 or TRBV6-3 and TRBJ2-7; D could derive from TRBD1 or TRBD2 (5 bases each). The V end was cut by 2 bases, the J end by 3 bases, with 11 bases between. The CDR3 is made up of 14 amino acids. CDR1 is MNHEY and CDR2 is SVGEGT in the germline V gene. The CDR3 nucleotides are TGTGCCAGCAGTTACAACGGGGCGCTCTACGAGCAGTACGTC. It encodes CASSYNGALYEQYV.

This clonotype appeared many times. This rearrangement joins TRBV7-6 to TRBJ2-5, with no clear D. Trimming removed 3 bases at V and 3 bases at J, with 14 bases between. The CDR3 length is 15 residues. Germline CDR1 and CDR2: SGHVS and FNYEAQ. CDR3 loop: CASSFIFRVKETQYF. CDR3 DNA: TGTGCCAGCAGCTTCATTTTCCGGGTGAAAGAGACCCAGTACTTC.

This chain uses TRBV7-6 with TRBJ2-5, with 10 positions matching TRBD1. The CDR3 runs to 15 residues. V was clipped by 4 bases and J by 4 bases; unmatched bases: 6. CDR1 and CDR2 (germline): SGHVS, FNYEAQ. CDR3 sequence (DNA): TGTGCCAGCAGCTCCCAGGACAGGGGGGGAGAGACCCAGTACTTC. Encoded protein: CASSSQDRGGETQYF.

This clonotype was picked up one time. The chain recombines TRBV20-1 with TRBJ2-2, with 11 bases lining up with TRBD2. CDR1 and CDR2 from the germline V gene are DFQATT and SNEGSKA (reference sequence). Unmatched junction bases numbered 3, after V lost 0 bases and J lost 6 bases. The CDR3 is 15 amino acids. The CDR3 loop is CSARDYSGGAGELFF. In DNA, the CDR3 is TGCAGTGCTAGAGATTATAGCGGGGGGGCCGGGGAGCTGTTTTTT.

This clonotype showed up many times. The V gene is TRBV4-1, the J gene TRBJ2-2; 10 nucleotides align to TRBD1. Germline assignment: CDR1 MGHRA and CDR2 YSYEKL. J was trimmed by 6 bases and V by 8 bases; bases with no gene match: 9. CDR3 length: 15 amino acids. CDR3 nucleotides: TGCGCCAGCCGTCCGGACAGGGGGTTCGCCGGGGAGCTGTTTTTT. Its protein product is CASRPDRGFAGELFF.

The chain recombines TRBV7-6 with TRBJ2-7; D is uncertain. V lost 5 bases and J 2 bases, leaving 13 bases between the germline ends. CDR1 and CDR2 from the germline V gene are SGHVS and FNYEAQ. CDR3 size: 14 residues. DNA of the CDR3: TGTGCCAGCAGCCCAGAGGTAACTGCCTACGAGCAGTACTTC. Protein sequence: CASSPEVTAYEQYF.

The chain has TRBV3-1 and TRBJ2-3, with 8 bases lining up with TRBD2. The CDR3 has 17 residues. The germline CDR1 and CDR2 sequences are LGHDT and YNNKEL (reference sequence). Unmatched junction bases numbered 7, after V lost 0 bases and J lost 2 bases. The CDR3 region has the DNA TGTGCCAGCAGCCAAGATTCGGGGGGGGTTCCCACAGATACGCAGTATTTT. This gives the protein CASSQDSGGVPTDTQYF.

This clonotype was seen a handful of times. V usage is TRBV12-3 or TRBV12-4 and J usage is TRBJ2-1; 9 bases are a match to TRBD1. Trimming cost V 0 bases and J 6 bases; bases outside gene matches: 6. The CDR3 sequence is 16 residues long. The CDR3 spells CASSLAGGQGINEQFF. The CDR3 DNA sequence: TGTGCCAGCAGTTTAGCGGGGGGACAGGGAATCAATGAGCAGTTCTTC.

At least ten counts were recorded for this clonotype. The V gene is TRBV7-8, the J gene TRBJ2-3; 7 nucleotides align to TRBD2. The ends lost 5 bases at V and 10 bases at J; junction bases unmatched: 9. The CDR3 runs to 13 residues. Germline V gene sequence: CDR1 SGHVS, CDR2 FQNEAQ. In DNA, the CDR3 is TGTGCCAGCAGCCCTTGGGGAGGGGCCCCGCAGTATTTT. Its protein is CASSPWGGAPQYF.

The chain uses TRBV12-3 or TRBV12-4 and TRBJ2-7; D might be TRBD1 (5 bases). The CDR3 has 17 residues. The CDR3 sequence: CVSSFHVPGQRLYEQYV. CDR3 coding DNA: TGTGTCAGCAGTTTTCATGTCCCAGGGCAAAGACTCTACGAGCAGTACGTC.

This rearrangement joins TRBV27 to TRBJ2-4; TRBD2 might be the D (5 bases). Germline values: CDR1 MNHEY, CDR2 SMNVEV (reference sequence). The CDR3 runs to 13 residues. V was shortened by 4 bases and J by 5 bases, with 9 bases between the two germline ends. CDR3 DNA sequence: TGTGCCAGCAGTTCCCTCGGGGAAAACATTCAGTACTTC. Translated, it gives CASSSLGENIQYF.

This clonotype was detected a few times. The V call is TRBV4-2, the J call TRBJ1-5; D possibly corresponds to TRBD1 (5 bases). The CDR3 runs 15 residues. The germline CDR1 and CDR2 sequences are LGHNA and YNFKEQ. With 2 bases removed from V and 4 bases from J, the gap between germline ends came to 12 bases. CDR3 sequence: CASSQSDRPNQPQHF. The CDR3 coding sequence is TGTGCCAGCAGCCAATCCGACAGACCGAATCAGCCCCAGCATTTT.

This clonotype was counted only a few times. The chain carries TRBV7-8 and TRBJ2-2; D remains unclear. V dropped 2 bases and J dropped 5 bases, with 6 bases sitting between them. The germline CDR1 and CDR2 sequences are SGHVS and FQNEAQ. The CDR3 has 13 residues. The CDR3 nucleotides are TGTGCCAGCAGCTTAATGAGGACCGGGGAGCTGTTTTTT. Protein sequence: CASSLMRTGELFF. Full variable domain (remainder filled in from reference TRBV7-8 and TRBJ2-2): GAGVSQSPRYKVAKRGQDVALRCDPISGHVSLFWYQQALGQGPEFLTYFQNEAQLDKSGLPSDRFFAERPEGSVSTLKIQRTQQEDSAVYLCASSLMRTGELFFGEGSRLTVL.

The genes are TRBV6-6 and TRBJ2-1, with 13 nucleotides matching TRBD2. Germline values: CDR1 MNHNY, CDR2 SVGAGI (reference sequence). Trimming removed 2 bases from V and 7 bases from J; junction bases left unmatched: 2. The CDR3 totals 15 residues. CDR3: CASSYPGLAGNEQFF. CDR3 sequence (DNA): TGTGCCAGCAGTTACCCGGGACTAGCGGGGAATGAGCAGTTCTTC.

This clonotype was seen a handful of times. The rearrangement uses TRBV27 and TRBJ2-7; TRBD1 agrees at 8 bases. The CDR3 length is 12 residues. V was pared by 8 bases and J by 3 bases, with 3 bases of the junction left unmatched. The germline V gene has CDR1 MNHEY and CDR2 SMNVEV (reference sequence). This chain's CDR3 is CASGQGGYEQYV. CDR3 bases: TGTGCCAGCGGACAGGGAGGCTACGAGCAGTACGTC.

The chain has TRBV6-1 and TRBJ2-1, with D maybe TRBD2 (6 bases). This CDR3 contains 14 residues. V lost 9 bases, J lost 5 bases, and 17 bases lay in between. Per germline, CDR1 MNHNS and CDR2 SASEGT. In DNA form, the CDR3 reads TGTGCCAGTGTCGGCTGGCGGGGTGACAATGAGCAGTTCTTC. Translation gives CASVGWRGDNEQFF.

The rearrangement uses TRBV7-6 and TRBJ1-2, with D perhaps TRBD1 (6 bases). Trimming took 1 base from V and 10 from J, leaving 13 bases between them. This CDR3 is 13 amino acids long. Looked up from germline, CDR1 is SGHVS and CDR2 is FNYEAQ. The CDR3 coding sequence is TGTGCCAGCAGCTTAGGGGGGGCAGATGCCTACACCTTC. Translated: CASSLGGADAYTF.

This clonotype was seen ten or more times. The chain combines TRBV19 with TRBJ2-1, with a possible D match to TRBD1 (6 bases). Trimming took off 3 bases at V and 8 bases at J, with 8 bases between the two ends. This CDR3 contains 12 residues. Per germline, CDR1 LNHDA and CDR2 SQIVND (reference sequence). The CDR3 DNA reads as TGTGCCAGTAGTATTCAGGGGTATGAGCAGTTCTTC. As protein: CASSIQGYEQFF.

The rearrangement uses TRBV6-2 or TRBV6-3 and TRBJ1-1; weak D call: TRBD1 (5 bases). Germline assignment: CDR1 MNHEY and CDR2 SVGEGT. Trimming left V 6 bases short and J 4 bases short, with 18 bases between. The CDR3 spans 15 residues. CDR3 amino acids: CASREGRGVSTEAFF. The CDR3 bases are TGTGCCAGCAGGGAGGGCCGGGGGGTATCCACTGAAGCTTTCTTT.

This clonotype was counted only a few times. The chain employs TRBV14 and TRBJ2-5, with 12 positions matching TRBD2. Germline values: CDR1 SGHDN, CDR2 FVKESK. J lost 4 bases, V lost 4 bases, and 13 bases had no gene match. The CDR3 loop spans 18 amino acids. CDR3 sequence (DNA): TGTGCCAGCAGCCCTTCCGGACTAGCGGGGCCCCAGGGAGAGACCCAGTACTTC. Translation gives CASSPSGLAGPQGETQYF.

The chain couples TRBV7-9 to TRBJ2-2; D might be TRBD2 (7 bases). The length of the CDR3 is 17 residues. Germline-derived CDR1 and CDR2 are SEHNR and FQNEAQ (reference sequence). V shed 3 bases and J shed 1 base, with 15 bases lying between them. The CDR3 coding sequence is TGTGCCAGCAGCTTCGGCAGGGGAGGGAAGAACACCGGGGAGCTGTTTTTT. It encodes CASSFGRGGKNTGELFF.

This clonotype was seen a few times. CDR3 residues: CASRNLGDRVGLSSYNSPLHF. DNA of the CDR3: TGTGCCAGCAGGAATTTGGGGGACAGGGTAGGCCTCAGCTCCTATAATTCACCCCTCCACTTT. The rearrangement joins TRBV6-1 to TRBJ1-6; TRBD1 agrees at 9 bases. The junction had 18 bases not matched to a gene; V was cut back by 6 bases and J by 0 bases. Germline V lookup: CDR1 MNHNS, CDR2 SASEGT. This CDR3 spans 21 amino acids.

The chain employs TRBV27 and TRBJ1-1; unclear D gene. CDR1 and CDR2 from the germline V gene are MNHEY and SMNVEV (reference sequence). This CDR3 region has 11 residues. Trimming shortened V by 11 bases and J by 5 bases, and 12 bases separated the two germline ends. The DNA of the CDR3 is TGTGCCTCCCGACGGCGTACTGAAGCTTTCTTT. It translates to CASRRRTEAFF.

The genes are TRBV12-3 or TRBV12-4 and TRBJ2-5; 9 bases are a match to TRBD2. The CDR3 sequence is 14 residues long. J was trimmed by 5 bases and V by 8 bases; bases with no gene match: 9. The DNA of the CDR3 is TGTGCCAGCTCACCTGCTAGCGGGGCCGAGACCCAGTACTTC. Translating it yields CASSPASGAETQYF.

The CDR3 sequence: CASSTRGGGDTQYF. The CDR3 nucleotides read TGCGCCAGCAGCACCCGGGGGGGCGGAGATACGCAGTATTTT. The chain uses TRBV5-1 and TRBJ2-3, with TRBD2 identical over 8 bases. The V segment lost 4 bases and the J segment 5 bases; nucleotides outside the gene matches: 6. Per germline, CDR1 SGHRS and CDR2 YFSETQ. CDR3 length equals 14 residues.